One sample yielded the 20 T cell receptor beta chains listed below, sequenced in a study of blood T cell repertoires in COVID-19. Only in-frame clones appear in the TCRdb table, and some are missing; sequencing was by immunoSEQ multiplex PCR. The sample shows approximately 250,000 clones, approximately 90% of them seen only once. The sample comprised PBMCs or T cells enriched from blood (not recorded which). Receptor source: a woman aged 25 to 39 with acute COVID-19.

This clone appeared once. The sample carries other DNA sequences with the same CDR3. The chain combines TRBV7-2 with TRBJ2-7, with D perhaps TRBD2 (6 bases). The germline V gene has CDR1 SGHTA and CDR2 FQGNSA. This CDR3 spans 13 amino acids. The V end lost 5 bases, the J end lost 1 base, and 9 bases lay between the germline ends. DNA of the CDR3: TGTGCCAGCAGCCGGGACTTTTCCTACGAGCAGTACTTC. Translating gives CASSRDFSYEQYF.

The rearrangement uses TRBV7-3 and TRBJ2-1, with 9 positions matching TRBD2. V was pared by 2 bases and J by 3 bases, with 8 bases of the junction left unmatched. Germline V gene sequence: CDR1 SGHTA, CDR2 FQGTGA. The CDR3 is 17 amino acids. In DNA, the CDR3 is TGTGCCAGCAGCTTATCGATGAATAGCGGGAGCTACAATGAGCAGTTCTTC. It encodes CASSLSMNSGSYNEQFF. Looking up the rest from reference TRBV7-3 and TRBJ2-1 gives the full variable domain: GAGVSQTPSNKVTEKGKYVELRCDPISGHTALYWYRQSLGQGPEFLIYFQGTGAADDSGLPNDRFFAVRPEGSVSTLKIQRTERGDSAVYLCASSLSMNSGSYNEQFFGPGTRLTVL.

This chain connects TRBV6-5 to TRBJ2-3, with 10 bases that match TRBD2. Losses at the gene ends were 10 bases for V and 1 base for J; bases not matched to a gene: 8. Germline V CDR1 and CDR2: MNHEY, SVGAGI. This CDR3 has 15 amino acids. CDR3 amino acids: CATSMGTSGTDTQYF. CDR3 in DNA: TGTGCCACCTCCATGGGGACTAGCGGCACAGATACGCAGTATTTT.

This sequence joins TRBV19 and TRBJ1-5; D not resolved. Between the trimmed V and J ends, which lost 6 bases and 9 bases, there was a span of 3 bases. The CDR3 runs to 9 residues. CDR1 is LNHDA and CDR2 is SQIVND in the germline V gene (reference sequence). This CDR3 is CASRAPQHF. The CDR3 DNA sequence: TGTGCCAGTAGGGCGCCCCAGCATTTT.

V and J are TRBV11-2 and TRBJ1-4; D is possibly TRBD1 (6 bases). Germline-derived CDR1 and CDR2 are SGHAT and FQNNGV. There are 16 residues in the CDR3. V lost 1 base to trimming and J lost 4 bases, with 13 bases between them. Written as DNA, the CDR3 is TGTGCCAGCAGCTTAGGCCCCGGGACAATTAATGAAAAACTGTTTTTT. Amino acids: CASSLGPGTINEKLFF.

The chain uses TRBV28 and TRBJ2-2; 10 bases are shared with TRBD1. The length of the CDR3 is 16 residues. V lost 1 base to trimming and J lost 5 bases; unmatched junction nucleotides: 4. Germline loops: CDR1 MDHEN, CDR2 SYDVKM. In DNA, the CDR3 is TGTGCCAGCAGTTTATCCGGGACAGGGGTGACCGGGGAGCTGTTTTTT. This codes for CASSLSGTGVTGELFF.

The table lists this clone with a few counts. The chain combines TRBV19 with TRBJ2-1; 12 bases are a match to TRBD2. CDR3 length: 16 residues. Germline values: CDR1 LNHDA, CDR2 SQIVND (reference sequence). The junction had 10 bases not matched to a gene; V was cut back by 7 bases and J by 6 bases. Written as DNA, the CDR3 is TGTGCCAGTAAGCCCAGCTGGACTAGCGGGACCAATGAGCAGTTCTTC. The encoded protein is CASKPSWTSGTNEQFF. The full variable domain, in which reference TRBV19 and TRBJ2-1 provide the parts outside the CDR3, is DGGITQSPKYLFRKEGQNVTLSCEQNLNHDAMYWYRQDPGQGLRLIYYSQIVNDFQKGDIAEGYSVSREKKESFPLTVTSAQKNPTAFYLCASKPSWTSGTNEQFFGPGTRLTVL.

V gene TRBV7-2 combines with J gene TRBJ2-4; 8 positions agree with TRBD2. The germline CDR1 and CDR2 sequences are SGHTA and FQGNSA. The junction had 7 bases not matched to a gene; V was cut back by 1 base and J by 5 bases. The CDR3 sequence is 16 residues long. The CDR3 protein is CASSLETSGVENIQYF. The DNA for the CDR3 is TGTGCCAGCAGCTTAGAAACTAGCGGAGTAGAAAACATTCAGTACTTC. The full variable domain, its missing parts supplied by reference TRBV7-2 and TRBJ2-4, is GAGVSQSPSNKVTEKGKDVELRCDPISGHTALYWYRQSLGQGLEFLIYFQGNSAPDKSGLPSDRFSAERTGGSVSTLTIQRTQQEDSAVYLCASSLETSGVENIQYFGAGTRLSVL.

Only one count was recorded for this clone. V usage is TRBV15 and J usage is TRBJ2-1; no clear D gene. The CDR3 totals 16 residues. Germline V CDR1 and CDR2: LNHNV, YYDKDF (reference sequence). V lost 4 bases, J lost 10 bases, and 23 bases lay in between. The CDR3 bases are TGTGCCACCAGCACACAAGACCTAGGAAACGTCGTCGAGCAGTTCTTC. This encodes CATSTQDLGNVVEQFF.

The chain couples TRBV2 to TRBJ2-7; 11 nucleotides agree with TRBD2. V shed 6 bases, J shed 2 bases, and the junction held 12 bases outside the gene matches. This CDR3 comprises 17 residues. CDR1 is SNHLY and CDR2 is FYNNEI in the germline V gene. CDR3 bases: TGTGCCAGCAGCTCAACCTGGGGACTAGCGGATACCTACGAGCAGTACTTC. Translating it yields CASSSTWGLADTYEQYF.

This clone was seen only a few times. CDR3 coding DNA: TGTGCCAGCCGGACAGGGCGTACCGGGGAGCTGTTTTTT. Translating it yields CASRTGRTGELFF. This chain links TRBV2 with TRBJ2-2, with 8 bases aligning to TRBD1. This CDR3 region has 13 residues. Germline lookup yields CDR1 SNHLY and CDR2 FYNNEI. With V trimmed by 8 bases and J by 5 bases, 4 bases remained unmatched. The variable domain in full, completed from reference TRBV2 and TRBJ2-2, reads EPEVTQTPSHQVTQMGQEVILRCVPISNHLYFYWYRQILGQKVEFLVSFYNNEISEKSEIFDDQFSVERPDGSNFTLKIRSTKLEDSAMYFCASRTGRTGELFFGEGSRLTVL.

The gene calls are TRBV5-6 and TRBJ2-1; 11 nucleotides agree with TRBD2. The CDR3 covers 16 residues. The V and J ends lost 7 bases and 7 bases, in that order; junction bases with no gene match: 13. CDR1 is SGHDT, CDR2 YYEEEE, per germline. The CDR3 here is CASHLAGGLFRNEQFF. DNA for the CDR3: TGTGCCAGCCATTTAGCGGGAGGGCTTTTCCGTAATGAGCAGTTCTTC.

The CDR3: CASSLAGLDEKLFF. Here the CDR3 DNA reads TGTGCCAGCAGTTTGGCAGGACTCGATGAAAAACTGTTTTTT. V and J are TRBV28 and TRBJ1-4; D unresolved. CDR1 and CDR2 (germline): MDHEN, SYDVKM. CDR3 length: 14 amino acids. V lost 3 bases and J lost 6, with 11 bases in between.

This clone appeared a few times. The rearrangement uses TRBV3-1 (or the pseudogene TRBV3-2) and TRBJ2-3; the D gene is possibly TRBD1 (6 bases). CDR3 length: 16 residues. Germline V gives CDR1 LGHDT, CDR2 YNNKEL (reference sequence). Trimming stripped 0 bases from V and 2 bases from J, with 12 bases between. This CDR3 reads CASSQDSTGVTDTQYF. DNA for the CDR3: TGTGCCAGCAGCCAAGACTCGACAGGAGTCACAGATACGCAGTATTTT.

The chain carries TRBV28 and TRBJ2-1; 10 bases are shared with TRBD2. CDR1 is MDHEN, CDR2 SYDVKM, per germline. The CDR3 is made up of 15 amino acids. Unmatched junction bases numbered 6, after V lost 3 bases and J lost 7 bases. Written as DNA, the CDR3 is TGTGCCAGCAGTTTTGGGCTAGCGGGAGTAAATGAGCAGTTCTTC. As protein: CASSFGLAGVNEQFF.

The chain has TRBV4-1 and TRBJ2-3; D is possibly TRBD2 (5 bases). The CDR3 consists of 16 residues. V lost 0 bases and J lost 1, with 11 bases in between. Germline CDR1 reads MGHRA; CDR2 reads YSYEKL. The DNA for the CDR3 is TGCGCCAGCAGCCAAGAAGTAGCGATTGGCACAGATACGCAGTATTTT. This gives the protein CASSQEVAIGTDTQYF.

The chain joins TRBV20-1 to TRBJ2-1; 9 positions agree with TRBD2. This CDR3 has 11 amino acids. Germline V gene sequence: CDR1 DFQATT, CDR2 SNEGSKA (reference sequence). The chain's CDR3 is CRLAGPDEQFF. Here the CDR3 DNA reads TGCAGGCTAGCGGGGCCCGATGAGCAGTTCTTC.

The rearrangement links TRBV11-2 to TRBJ1-1; no clear D gene. Trimming removed 0 bases at V and 1 base at J, with 3 bases between. The CDR3 is 13 amino acids. The germline gives CDR1 SGHAT, CDR2 FQNNGV. DNA for the CDR3: TGTGCCAGCAGCTTAGAGCGGAACACTGAAGCTTTCTTT. This encodes CASSLERNTEAFF.

In this sample, this clone turned up once. The rearrangement joins TRBV6-5 to TRBJ2-7, with 8 bases lining up with TRBD1. The CDR3 is made up of 14 amino acids. V gave up 5 bases and J gave up 2 bases; unmatched junction bases: 5. The germline gives CDR1 MNHEY, CDR2 SVGAGI. CDR3 region: CASSHGTGPYEQYF. The CDR3 nucleotides read TGTGCCAGCAGTCACGGGACAGGACCCTACGAGCAGTACTTC.

The chain is built from TRBV4-3 and TRBJ2-7, with TRBD1 as a possible D gene (6 bases). The CDR3 extends over 17 amino acids. CDR1 is LGHNA, CDR2 YSLEER, per germline. Deletions cut 0 bases from V and 5 bases from J, with 20 bases between. DNA of the CDR3: TGCGCCAGCAGCCAAGATACGACAGGATTGAGACTCAACGAGCAGTACTTC. This codes for CASSQDTTGLRLNEQYF.